The clone carrying this T cell receptor (beta chain) has a count of ten or more. The data stem from a study of T-cell reconstitution after alpha-beta-depleted transplantation in children. Unique molecular identifiers were built into the TCRbeta library. TCRdb analysed the PCR reads with MiXCR anew, one entry per CDR3 protein. This sample has 350,000 to 450,000 distinct CDR3 sequences; less than 15% occur once, and the top ten carry 4.3%. Germline CDR1 and CDR2: LGHNA and YNFKEQ. This CDR3 has 15 residues. V shed 1 base and J 7 bases; nucleotides not matched to a gene: 9. The chain carries TRBV4-2 and TRBJ1-1; 7 bases align to TRBD1. The source was PBMCs, collected from the stem cell graft. This TCR derives from a human donor who donated a stem cell graft to a child with Fanconi anemia. CDR3 protein: CASSQAPSGGYEAFF. CDR3 nucleotide sequence: TGTGCCAGCAGCCAAGCCCCCTCAGGGGGGTATGAAGCTTTCTTT.